These 20 T cell receptor beta chains share one sample of origin, sequenced in a study of control samples from healthy donors and cancer patients. Clones were sequenced by immunoSEQ multiplex PCR, and TCRdb holds only the in-frame ones, with some missing. The table has about 140,000 clones, roughly 94% seen once; the top ten hold about an eighth. The sequenced sample was blood. The receptor source for this set is a man in his forties or fifties in good health.

The genes are TRBV4-1 and TRBJ2-5; TRBD2 might be the D (6 bases). V dropped 1 base and J dropped 4 bases, with 13 bases sitting between them. The CDR3 has 15 residues. CDR1 is MGHRA, CDR2 YSYEKL, per germline. This CDR3 is CASSQAGRTLETQYF. The CDR3 region has the DNA TGCGCCAGCAGCCAAGCCGGGAGAACCCTAGAGACCCAGTACTTC.

The rearrangement links TRBV16 to TRBJ2-7; 8 nucleotides align to TRBD1. The germline V gene encodes CDR1 KGHSY and CDR2 FQNENV. The ends lost 6 bases at V and 0 bases at J; junction bases unmatched: 7. The CDR3 consists of 15 residues. The CDR3 spells CASSPGQGISYEQYF. The CDR3 bases are TGTGCCAGCAGTCCCGGACAGGGTATCTCCTACGAGCAGTACTTC.

The V call is TRBV6-2 or TRBV6-3, the J call TRBJ2-7; tentatively, D is TRBD2 (5 bases). The CDR3 spans 12 residues. Per germline, CDR1 MNHEY and CDR2 SVGEGT. V was trimmed by 2 bases and J by 5 bases, leaving 7 bases between them. CDR3 coding DNA: TGTGCCAGCAGTTACGGGCGGGACGAGCAGTACTTC. This translates into CASSYGRDEQYF.

This sequence joins TRBV5-1 and TRBJ2-5; 8 positions match TRBD1. Trimming at V came to 2 bases and at J to 2 bases, leaving 5 bases not matched to a gene. Germline CDR1 SGHRS, CDR2 YFSETQ. This CDR3 region has 15 residues. Here the CDR3 DNA reads TGCGCCAGCAGCTTCGCCAGGGGGCGGCAAGAGACCCAGTACTTC. Its translation: CASSFARGRQETQYF.

V and J are TRBV6-5 and TRBJ1-2, with TRBD1 identical over 7 bases. Germline-derived CDR1 and CDR2 are MNHEY and SVGAGI. With V trimmed by 2 bases and J by 6 bases, 9 bases remained unmatched. The CDR3 is 15 residues long. CDR3 nucleotide sequence: TGTGCCAGCAGTTACCAGTTACAGGGGTGGGATGGCTACACCTTC. Translated, it gives CASSYQLQGWDGYTF.

This sequence joins TRBV5-1 and TRBJ2-3; 12 bases align to TRBD2. The CDR3 length is 19 residues. The germline V gene has CDR1 SGHRS and CDR2 YFSETQ. The V segment lost 0 bases and the J segment 4 bases; nucleotides outside the gene matches: 12. The CDR3 protein is CASSLGLLPTSGSSDTQYF. The CDR3 nucleotides are TGCGCCAGCAGCTTGGGTCTACTACCGACTAGCGGGAGCTCAGATACGCAGTATTTT.

The chain recombines TRBV5-1 with TRBJ1-2, with D perhaps TRBD1 (6 bases). Germline CDR1 reads SGHRS; CDR2 reads YFSETQ. Deletions cut 0 bases from V and 3 bases from J, with 27 bases between. The CDR3 sequence is 20 residues long. CDR3 nucleotides: TGCGCCAGCAGCTTGGATGGGGGCGTGAGTGGCTCACTAGGATACTATGGCTACACCTTC. Translating it yields CASSLDGGVSGSLGYYGYTF.

The J gene is TRBJ1-2, the V gene TRBV28; the match to TRBD1 covers 7 bases. Per germline, CDR1 MDHEN and CDR2 SYDVKM. V lost 6 bases to trimming and J lost 6 bases; unmatched junction nucleotides: 7. The CDR3 has 13 amino acids. The CDR3 coding sequence is TGTGCCAGCAGCCCGGACAGGTGGAATGGCTACACCTTC. Its protein product is CASSPDRWNGYTF.

CDR3 sequence reads: CASSPGRRSSYEQYF. CDR3 DNA: TGTGCCAGCAGCCCGGGACGGAGGAGCTCCTACGAGCAGTACTTC. The chain combines TRBV7-9 with TRBJ2-7; the D call may be TRBD1 or TRBD2 (5 bases each). The ends were cut back, 5 bases at V and 0 bases at J, with 14 bases in the middle. This CDR3 has 15 amino acids. CDR1 is SEHNR and CDR2 is FQNEAQ in the germline V gene (reference sequence).

The V and J genes are TRBV19 and TRBJ1-1; no definite D call. CDR1 and CDR2 (germline): LNHDA, SQIVND (reference sequence). CDR3 size: 14 residues. With 6 bases removed from V and 1 base from J, the gap between germline ends came to 12 bases. The CDR3 region is CASRTEMENTEAFF. The CDR3, as DNA: TGTGCCAGTAGAACGGAGATGGAGAACACTGAAGCTTTCTTT. The full variable domain, in which reference TRBV19 and TRBJ1-1 provide the parts outside the CDR3, is DGGITQSPKYLFRKEGQNVTLSCEQNLNHDAMYWYRQDPGQGLRLIYYSQIVNDFQKGDIAEGYSVSREKKESFPLTVTSAQKNPTAFYLCASRTEMENTEAFFGQGTRLTVV.

The CDR3 DNA follows: TGTGCCAGCAGCTTAGCCAAGGGAGAGGGGGCGATTGAAACCGGGGAGCTGTTTTTT. Amino acids: CASSLAKGEGAIETGELFF. The chain is built from TRBV11-3 and TRBJ2-2; 7 bases align to TRBD1. The CDR3 is 19 residues long. The junction had 16 bases not matched to a gene; V was cut back by 1 base and J by 5 bases. Germline V lookup: CDR1 SGHNT, CDR2 YENEEA.

The rearrangement links TRBV6-5 to TRBJ1-4, with D unresolved. CDR1 MNHEY and CDR2 SVGAGI come from the germline V gene. V lost 8 bases, J lost 7 bases, and 11 bases lay in between. The CDR3 covers 12 residues. The CDR3 region is CASHTAGEKLFF. The DNA of the CDR3 is TGTGCCAGCCATACAGCAGGTGAAAAACTGTTTTTT.

This chain uses TRBV6-4 with TRBJ2-1; D remains unclear. This CDR3 is built from 13 residues. Germline assignment: CDR1 MRHNA and CDR2 SNTAGT. The germline V and J ends were trimmed by 2 bases and 10 bases, with 12 bases remaining between them. This chain's CDR3 is CASSDDSGREQFF. The DNA of the CDR3 is TGTGCCAGCAGTGACGACTCTGGGCGGGAGCAGTTCTTC.

The chain combines TRBV6-4 with TRBJ1-3, with D unclear. The CDR3 loop spans 13 amino acids. Per germline, CDR1 MRHNA and CDR2 SNTAGT. V was clipped by 4 bases and J by 4 bases, with 8 bases between them. The CDR3 DNA follows: TGTGCCAGCAGTGCAGAGTTCGGAAACACCATATATTTT. As protein: CASSAEFGNTIYF.

The CDR3 DNA sequence: TGTGCCAGCAGCACGATCGGGACTAGCGGGAGGTACGAGCAGTACTTC. The encoded protein is CASSTIGTSGRYEQYF. The V gene is TRBV14, the J gene TRBJ2-7; 15 bases agree with TRBD2. V trimming: 5 bases; J trimming: 4 bases; junction bases outside the gene matches: 6. The germline gives CDR1 SGHDN, CDR2 FVKESK. The CDR3 has 16 residues.

In DNA form, the CDR3 reads TGTGCCTGGAGTGAGGGACTAGCAGACTACAATGAGCAGTTCTTC. It codes for CAWSEGLADYNEQFF. V gene TRBV30 combines with J gene TRBJ2-1; 9 bases line up with TRBD2. The CDR3 spans 15 residues. CDR1 and CDR2 (germline): GTSNPN, SVGIG (reference sequence). After removal of 1 base from V and 3 bases from J, the junction contained 4 bases not matched to a gene.

This clone was seen a handful of times. The gene calls are TRBV7-9 and TRBJ1-1; maybe TRBD1 (5 bases). Germline CDR1 SEHNR, CDR2 FQNEAQ (reference sequence). Between the trimmed V and J ends, which lost 3 bases and 2 bases, there was a span of 10 bases. The CDR3 totals 14 residues. CDR3 amino acids: CASSLTGTNTEAFF. CDR3 nucleotides: TGTGCCAGCAGCTTGACCGGGACCAACACTGAAGCTTTCTTT.

The V call is TRBV7-9, the J call TRBJ1-2, with 8 bases lining up with TRBD1. V was clipped by 3 bases and J by 8 bases; unmatched bases: 5. CDR1 and CDR2 (germline): SEHNR, FQNEAQ (reference sequence). This CDR3 has 13 amino acids. The CDR3 coding sequence is TGTGCCAGCAGCTTCGGGACAGGAGGAGGCTACACCTTC. Its translation is CASSFGTGGGYTF.

The genes are TRBV4-1 and TRBJ1-3; possible D gene TRBD1, 6 bases. The germline V and J ends were trimmed by 2 bases and 3 bases, with 17 bases remaining between them. Germline CDR1 reads MGHRA; CDR2 reads YSYEKL. The CDR3 length is 17 residues. CDR3 in amino acids: CASSQLNRDVGGNTIYF. CDR3 in DNA: TGCGCCAGCAGCCAACTAAACAGGGACGTAGGTGGAAACACCATATATTTT.

Concerning this clone: The same CDR3 can be traced to other DNA sequences in this sample. The chain uses TRBV9 and TRBJ1-4, with D possibly TRBD1 on 6 matching bases. The germline V gene encodes CDR1 SGDLS and CDR2 YYNGEE. This CDR3 comprises 15 residues. V was pared by 1 base and J by 5 bases, with 12 bases between. DNA of the CDR3: TGTGCCAGCAGCGTATCTCAGGGGACAAATGAAAAACTGTTTTTT. This translates into CASSVSQGTNEKLFF.